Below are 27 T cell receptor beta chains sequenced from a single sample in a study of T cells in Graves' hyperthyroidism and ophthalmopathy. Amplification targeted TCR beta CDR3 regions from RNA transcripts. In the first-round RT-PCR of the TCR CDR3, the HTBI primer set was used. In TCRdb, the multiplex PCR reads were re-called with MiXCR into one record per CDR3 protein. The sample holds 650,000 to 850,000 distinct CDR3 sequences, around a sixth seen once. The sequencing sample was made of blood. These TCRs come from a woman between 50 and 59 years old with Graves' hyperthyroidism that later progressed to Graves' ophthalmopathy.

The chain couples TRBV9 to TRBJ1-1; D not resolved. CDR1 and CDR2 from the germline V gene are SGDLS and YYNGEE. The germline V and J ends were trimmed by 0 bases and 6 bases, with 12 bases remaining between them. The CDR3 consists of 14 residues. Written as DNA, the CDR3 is TGTGCCAGCAGCGTAGTCGAGGGTATCTCTGAAGCTTTCTTT. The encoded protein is CASSVVEGISEAFF.

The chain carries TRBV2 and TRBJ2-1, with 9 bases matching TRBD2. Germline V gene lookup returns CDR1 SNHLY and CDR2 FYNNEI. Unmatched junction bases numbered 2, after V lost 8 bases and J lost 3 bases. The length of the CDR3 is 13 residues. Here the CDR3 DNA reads TGTGCCAGCTTTAGCGGGGGCTACAATGAGCAGTTCTTC. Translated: CASFSGGYNEQFF.

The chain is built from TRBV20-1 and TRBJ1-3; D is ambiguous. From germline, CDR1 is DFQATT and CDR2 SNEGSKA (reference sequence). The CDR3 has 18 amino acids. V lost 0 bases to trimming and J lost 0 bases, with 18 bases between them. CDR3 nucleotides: TGCAGTGCTAGAGATATGTACAGCACAGACCTCTCTGGAAACACCATATATTTT. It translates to CSARDMYSTDLSGNTIYF.

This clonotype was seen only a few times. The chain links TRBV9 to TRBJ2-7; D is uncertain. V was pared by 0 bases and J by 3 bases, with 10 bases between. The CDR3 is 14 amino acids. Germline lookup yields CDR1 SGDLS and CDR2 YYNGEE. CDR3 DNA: TGTGCCAGCAGCGTAGGGCCAGTTGACTACGAGCAGTACTTC. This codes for CASSVGPVDYEQYF.

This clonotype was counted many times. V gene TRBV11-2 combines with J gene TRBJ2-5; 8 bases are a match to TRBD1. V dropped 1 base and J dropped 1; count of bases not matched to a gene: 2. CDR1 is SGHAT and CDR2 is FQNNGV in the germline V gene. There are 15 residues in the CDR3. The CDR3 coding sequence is TGTGCCAGCAGCTTAGTGGACAGGGCCCAAGAGACCCAGTACTTC. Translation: CASSLVDRAQETQYF.

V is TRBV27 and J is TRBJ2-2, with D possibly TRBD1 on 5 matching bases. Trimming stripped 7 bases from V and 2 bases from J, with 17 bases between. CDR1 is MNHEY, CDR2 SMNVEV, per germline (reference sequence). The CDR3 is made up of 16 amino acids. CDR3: CASIALRQGNTGELFF. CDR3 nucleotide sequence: TGTGCCAGCATAGCTTTGAGGCAGGGAAACACCGGGGAGCTGTTTTTT.

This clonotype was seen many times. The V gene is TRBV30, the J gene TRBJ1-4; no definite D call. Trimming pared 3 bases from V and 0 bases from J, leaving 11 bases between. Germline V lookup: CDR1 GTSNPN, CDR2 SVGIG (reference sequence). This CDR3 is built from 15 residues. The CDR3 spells CAWRGPFATNEKLFF. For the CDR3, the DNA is TGTGCCTGGAGAGGACCATTCGCAACTAATGAAAAACTGTTTTTT.

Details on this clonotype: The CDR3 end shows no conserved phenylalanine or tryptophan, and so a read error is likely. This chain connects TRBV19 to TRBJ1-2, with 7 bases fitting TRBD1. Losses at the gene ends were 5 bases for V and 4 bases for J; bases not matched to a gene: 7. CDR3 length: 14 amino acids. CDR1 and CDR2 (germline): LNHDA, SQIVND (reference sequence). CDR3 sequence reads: CASSYPGTAYGYTS. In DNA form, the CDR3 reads TGTGCCAGTAGTTACCCCGGGACAGCCTATGGCTACACCTCC.

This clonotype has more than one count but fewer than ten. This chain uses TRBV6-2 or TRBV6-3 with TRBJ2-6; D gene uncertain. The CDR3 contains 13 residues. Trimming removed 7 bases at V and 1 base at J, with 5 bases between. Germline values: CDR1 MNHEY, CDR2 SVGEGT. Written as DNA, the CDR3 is TGTGCCAGCAAACAATCTGGGGCCAACGTCCTGACTTTC. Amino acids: CASKQSGANVLTF.

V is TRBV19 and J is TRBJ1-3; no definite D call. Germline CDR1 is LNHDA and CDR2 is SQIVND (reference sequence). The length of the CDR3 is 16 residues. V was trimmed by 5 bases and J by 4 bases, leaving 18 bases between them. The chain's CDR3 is CASSSQSPGGGNTIYF. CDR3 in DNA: TGTGCCAGTAGTTCGCAGTCCCCAGGCGGCGGAAACACCATATATTTT.

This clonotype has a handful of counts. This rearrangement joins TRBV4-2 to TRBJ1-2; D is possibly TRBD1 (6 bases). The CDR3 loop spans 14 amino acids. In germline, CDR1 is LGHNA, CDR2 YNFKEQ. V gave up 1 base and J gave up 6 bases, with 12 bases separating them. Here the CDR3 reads CASSQGTGFDGYTF. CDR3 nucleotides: TGTGCCAGCAGCCAAGGCACAGGGTTTGATGGCTACACCTTC.

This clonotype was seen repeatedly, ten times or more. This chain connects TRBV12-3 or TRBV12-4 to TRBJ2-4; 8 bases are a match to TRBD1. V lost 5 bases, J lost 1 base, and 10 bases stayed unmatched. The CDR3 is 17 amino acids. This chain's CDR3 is CASSPLGRGLAKNIQYF. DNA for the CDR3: TGTGCCAGCAGTCCGCTCGGCAGGGGGCTGGCCAAAAACATTCAGTACTTC.

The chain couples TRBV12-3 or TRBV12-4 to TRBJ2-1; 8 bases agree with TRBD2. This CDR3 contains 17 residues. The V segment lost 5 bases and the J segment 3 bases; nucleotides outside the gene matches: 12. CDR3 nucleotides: TGTGCCAGCAGTCCGGTCGGGGGGGCCTCGGGCTACAATGAGCAGTTCTTC. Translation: CASSPVGGASGYNEQFF.

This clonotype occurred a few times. The chain's CDR3 is CASSLNSGTVNEKLFF. The CDR3 nucleotides read TGTGCCAGCAGTTTAAACTCCGGAACAGTAAATGAAAAACTGTTTTTT. This sequence joins TRBV27 and TRBJ1-4, with D unclear. CDR3 length equals 16 residues. V was trimmed by 2 bases and J by 5 bases, leaving 15 bases between them. Germline lookup yields CDR1 MNHEY and CDR2 SMNVEV (reference sequence).

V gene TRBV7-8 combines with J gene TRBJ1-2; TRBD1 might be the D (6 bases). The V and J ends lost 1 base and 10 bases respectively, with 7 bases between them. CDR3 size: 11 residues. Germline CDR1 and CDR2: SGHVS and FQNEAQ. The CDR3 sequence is CASSLGTDYTF. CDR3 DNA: TGTGCCAGCAGCTTAGGGACAGACTACACCTTC.

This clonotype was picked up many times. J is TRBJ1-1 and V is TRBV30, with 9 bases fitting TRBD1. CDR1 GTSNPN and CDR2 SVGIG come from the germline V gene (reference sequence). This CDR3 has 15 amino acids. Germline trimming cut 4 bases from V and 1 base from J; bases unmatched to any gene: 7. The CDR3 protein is CAWNPWTGENTEAFF. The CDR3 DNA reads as TGTGCCTGGAATCCTTGGACAGGGGAGAACACTGAAGCTTTCTTT.

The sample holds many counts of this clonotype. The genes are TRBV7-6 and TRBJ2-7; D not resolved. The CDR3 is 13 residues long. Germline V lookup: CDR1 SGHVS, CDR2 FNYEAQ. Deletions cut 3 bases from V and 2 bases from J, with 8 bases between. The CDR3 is CASSLVSTYEQYF. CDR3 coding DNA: TGTGCCAGCAGCTTGGTATCTACCTACGAGCAGTACTTC.

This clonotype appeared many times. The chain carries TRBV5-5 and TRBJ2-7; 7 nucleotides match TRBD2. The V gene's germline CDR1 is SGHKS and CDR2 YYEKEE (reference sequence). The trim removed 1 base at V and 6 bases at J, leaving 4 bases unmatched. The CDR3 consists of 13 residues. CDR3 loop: CASSLLSGGEQYF. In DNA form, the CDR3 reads TGTGCCAGCAGCTTGTTATCGGGAGGCGAGCAGTACTTC.

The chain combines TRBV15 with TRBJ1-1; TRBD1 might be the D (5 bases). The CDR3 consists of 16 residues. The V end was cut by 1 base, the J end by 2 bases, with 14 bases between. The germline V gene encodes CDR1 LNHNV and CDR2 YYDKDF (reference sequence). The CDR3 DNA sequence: TGTGCCACCAGCAGAGTGAAAGGCAGGGTTAACACTGAAGCTTTCTTT. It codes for CATSRVKGRVNTEAFF.

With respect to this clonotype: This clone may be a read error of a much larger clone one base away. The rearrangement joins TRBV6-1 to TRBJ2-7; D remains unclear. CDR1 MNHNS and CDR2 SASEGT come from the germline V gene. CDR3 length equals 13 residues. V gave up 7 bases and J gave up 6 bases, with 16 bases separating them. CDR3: CASNAGPAFEQYF. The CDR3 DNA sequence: TGTGCCAGCAATGCCGGCCCGGCTTTCGAGCAGTACTTC.

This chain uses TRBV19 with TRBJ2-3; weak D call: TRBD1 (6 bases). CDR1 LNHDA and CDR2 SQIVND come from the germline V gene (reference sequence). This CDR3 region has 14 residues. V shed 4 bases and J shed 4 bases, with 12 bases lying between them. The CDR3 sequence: CASSKGELADTQYF. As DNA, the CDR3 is TGTGCCAGTAGTAAGGGGGAGTTGGCAGATACGCAGTATTTT.

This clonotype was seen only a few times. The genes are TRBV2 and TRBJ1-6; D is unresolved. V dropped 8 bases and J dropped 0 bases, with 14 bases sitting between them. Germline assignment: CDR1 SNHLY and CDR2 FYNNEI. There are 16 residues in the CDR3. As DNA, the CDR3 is TGTGCCAGCGGTGGGCACCTGAGCTCCTATAATTCACCCCTCCACTTT. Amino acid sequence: CASGGHLSSYNSPLHF.

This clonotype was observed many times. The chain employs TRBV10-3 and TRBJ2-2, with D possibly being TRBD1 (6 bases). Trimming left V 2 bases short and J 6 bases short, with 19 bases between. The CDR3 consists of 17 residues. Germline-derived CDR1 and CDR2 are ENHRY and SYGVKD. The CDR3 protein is CAISERRSTGRAGELFF. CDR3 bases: TGTGCCATCAGTGAGAGAAGGTCGACAGGCAGGGCCGGGGAGCTGTTTTTT.

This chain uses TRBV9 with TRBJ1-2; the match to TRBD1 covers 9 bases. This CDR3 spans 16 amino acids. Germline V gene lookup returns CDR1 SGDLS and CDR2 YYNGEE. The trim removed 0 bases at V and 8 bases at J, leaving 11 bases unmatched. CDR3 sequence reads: CASSVGPGTGTGGYTF. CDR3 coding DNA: TGTGCCAGCAGCGTAGGTCCCGGGACAGGGACGGGCGGCTACACCTTC.

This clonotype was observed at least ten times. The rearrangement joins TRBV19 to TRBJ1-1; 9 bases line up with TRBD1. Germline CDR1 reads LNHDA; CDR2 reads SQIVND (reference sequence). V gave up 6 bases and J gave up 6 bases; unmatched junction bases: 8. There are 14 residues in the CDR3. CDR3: CASRLGQGRSEAFF. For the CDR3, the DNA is TGTGCCAGTAGGCTCGGACAGGGGCGGTCTGAAGCTTTCTTT. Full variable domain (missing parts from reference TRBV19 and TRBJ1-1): DGGITQSPKYLFRKEGQNVTLSCEQNLNHDAMYWYRQDPGQGLRLIYYSQIVNDFQKGDIAEGYSVSREKKESFPLTVTSAQKNPTAFYLCASRLGQGRSEAFFGQGTRLTVV.

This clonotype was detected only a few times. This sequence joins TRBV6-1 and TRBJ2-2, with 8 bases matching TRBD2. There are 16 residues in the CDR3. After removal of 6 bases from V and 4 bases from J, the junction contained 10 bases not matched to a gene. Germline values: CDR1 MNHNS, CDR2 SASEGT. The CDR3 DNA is TGTGCCAGCAGCCCTTCGGGAGGGGAGGTCACCGGGGAGCTGTTTTTT. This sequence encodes CASSPSGGEVTGELFF.

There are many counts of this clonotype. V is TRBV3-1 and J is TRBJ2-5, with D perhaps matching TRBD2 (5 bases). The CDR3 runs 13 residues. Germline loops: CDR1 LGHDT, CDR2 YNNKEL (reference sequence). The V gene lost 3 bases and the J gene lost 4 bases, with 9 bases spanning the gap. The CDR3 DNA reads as TGTGCCAGCAGCCAGGAAGGGAGAGAGACCCAGTACTTC. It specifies CASSQEGRETQYF.